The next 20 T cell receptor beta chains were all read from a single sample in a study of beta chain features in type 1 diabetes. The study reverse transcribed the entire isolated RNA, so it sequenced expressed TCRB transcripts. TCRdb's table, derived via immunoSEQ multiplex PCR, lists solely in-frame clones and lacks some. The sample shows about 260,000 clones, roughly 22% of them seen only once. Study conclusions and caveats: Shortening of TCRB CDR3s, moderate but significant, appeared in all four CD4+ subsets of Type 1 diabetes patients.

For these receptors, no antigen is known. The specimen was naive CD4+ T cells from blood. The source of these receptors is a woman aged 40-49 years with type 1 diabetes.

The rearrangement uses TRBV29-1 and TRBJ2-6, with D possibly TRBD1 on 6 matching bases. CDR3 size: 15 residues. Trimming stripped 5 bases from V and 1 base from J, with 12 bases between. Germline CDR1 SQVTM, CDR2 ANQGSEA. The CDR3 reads CSVTITGSGANVLTF. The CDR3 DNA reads TGCAGCGTTACAATCACAGGGTCTGGGGCCAACGTCCTGACTTTC.

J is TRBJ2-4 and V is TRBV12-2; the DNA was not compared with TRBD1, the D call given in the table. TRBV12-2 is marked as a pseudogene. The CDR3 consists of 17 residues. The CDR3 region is CASRPMHRGRRRYIQYF. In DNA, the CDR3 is TGTGCAAGTCGCCCCATGCACAGGGGGCGTAGGAGGTACATTCAGTACTTC.

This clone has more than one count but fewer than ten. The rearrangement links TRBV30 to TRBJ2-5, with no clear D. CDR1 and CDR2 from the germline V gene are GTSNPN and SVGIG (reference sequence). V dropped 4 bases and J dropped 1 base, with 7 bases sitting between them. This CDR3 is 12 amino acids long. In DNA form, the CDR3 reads TGTGCCTGGAACCCAGGCCAAGAGACCCAGTACTTC. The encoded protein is CAWNPGQETQYF.

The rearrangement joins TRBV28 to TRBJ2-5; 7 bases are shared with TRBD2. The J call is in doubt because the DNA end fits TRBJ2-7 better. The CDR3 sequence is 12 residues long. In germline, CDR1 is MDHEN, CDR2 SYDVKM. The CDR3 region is CASSLRGNEQYF. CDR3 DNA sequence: TGTGCCAGCAGTTTGCGGGGGAACGAGCAGTACTTC.

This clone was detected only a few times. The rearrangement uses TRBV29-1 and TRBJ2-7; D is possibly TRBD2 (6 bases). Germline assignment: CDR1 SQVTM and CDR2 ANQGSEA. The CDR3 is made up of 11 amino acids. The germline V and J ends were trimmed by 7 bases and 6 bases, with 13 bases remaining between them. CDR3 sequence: CSGGDFIEQYF. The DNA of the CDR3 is TGCAGCGGCGGGGACTTCATCGAGCAGTACTTC.

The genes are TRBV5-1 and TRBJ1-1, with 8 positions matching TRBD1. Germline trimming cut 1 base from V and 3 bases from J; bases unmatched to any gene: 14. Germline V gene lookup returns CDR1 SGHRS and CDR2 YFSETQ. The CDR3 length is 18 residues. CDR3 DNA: TGCGCCAGCAGCTTGCCCCCACCGGGACAGGCCAGGGACACTGAAGCTTTCTTT. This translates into CASSLPPPGQARDTEAFF.

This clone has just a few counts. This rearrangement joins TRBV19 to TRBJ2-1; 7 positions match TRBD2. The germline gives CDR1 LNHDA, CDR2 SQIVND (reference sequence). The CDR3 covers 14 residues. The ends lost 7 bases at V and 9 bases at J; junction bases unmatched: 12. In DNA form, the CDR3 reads TGTGCCAGTACAAGGATGGGGGACTACCCTGAGCAGTTCTTC. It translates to CASTRMGDYPEQFF.

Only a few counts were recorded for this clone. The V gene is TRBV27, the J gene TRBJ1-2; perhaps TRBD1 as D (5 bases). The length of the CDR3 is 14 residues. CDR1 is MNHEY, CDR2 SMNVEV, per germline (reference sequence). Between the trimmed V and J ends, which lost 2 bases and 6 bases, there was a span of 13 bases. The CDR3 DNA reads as TGTGCCAGCAGTTTAGGTGGGCAGGGAAATGGCTACACCTTC. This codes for CASSLGGQGNGYTF.

The CDR3 is CAIRSGVEQETQYF. The CDR3 coding sequence is TGTGCCATCCGATCGGGGGTTGAACAAGAGACCCAGTACTTC. The rearrangement links TRBV10-3 to TRBJ2-5; tentatively, D is TRBD2 (6 bases). Germline V gene lookup returns CDR1 ENHRY and CDR2 SYGVKD. CDR3 size: 14 residues. Trimming removed 8 bases at V and 2 bases at J, with 15 bases between.

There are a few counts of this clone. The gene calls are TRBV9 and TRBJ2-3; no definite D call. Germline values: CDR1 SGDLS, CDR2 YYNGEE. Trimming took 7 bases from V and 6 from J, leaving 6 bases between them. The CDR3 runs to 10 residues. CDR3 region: CASGADTQYF. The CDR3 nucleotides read TGTGCCAGCGGCGCGGATACGCAGTATTTT. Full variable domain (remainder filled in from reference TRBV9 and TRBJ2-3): DSGVTQTPKHLITATGQRVTLRCSPRSGDLSVYWYQQSLDQGLQFLIQYYNGEERAKGNILERFSAQQFPDLHSELNLSSLELGDSALYFCASGADTQYFGPGTRLTVL.

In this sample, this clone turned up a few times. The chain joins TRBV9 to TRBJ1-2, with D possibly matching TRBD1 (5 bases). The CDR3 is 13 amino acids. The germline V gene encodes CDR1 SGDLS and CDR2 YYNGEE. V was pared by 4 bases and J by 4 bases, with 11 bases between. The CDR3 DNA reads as TGTGCCAGCAGCCTAGACAGCGGCTATGGCTACACCTTC. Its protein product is CASSLDSGYGYTF.

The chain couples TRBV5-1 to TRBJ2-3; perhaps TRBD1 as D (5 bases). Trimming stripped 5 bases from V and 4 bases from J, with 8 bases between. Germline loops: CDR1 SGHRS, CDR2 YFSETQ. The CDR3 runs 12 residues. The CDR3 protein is CASSTGSDTQYF. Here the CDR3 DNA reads TGCGCCAGCAGTACAGGTTCAGATACGCAGTATTTT.

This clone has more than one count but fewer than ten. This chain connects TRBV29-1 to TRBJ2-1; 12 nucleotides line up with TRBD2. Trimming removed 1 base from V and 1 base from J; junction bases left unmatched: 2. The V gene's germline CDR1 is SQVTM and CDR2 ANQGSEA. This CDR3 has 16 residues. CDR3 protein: CSVEASGRASYNEQFF. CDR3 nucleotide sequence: TGCAGCGTTGAAGCTAGCGGGAGGGCATCCTACAATGAGCAGTTCTTC.

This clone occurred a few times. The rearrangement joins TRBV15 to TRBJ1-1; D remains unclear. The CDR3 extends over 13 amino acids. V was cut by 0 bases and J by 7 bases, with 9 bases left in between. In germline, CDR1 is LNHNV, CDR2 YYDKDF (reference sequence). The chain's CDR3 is CATSRDRTVEAFF. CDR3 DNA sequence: TGTGCCACCAGCAGAGACCGGACTGTTGAAGCTTTCTTT.

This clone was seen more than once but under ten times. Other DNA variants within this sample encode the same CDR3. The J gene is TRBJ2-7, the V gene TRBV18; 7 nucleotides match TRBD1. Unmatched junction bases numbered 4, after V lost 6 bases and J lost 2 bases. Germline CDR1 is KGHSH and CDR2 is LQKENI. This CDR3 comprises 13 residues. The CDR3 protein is CASSPGTAYEQYF. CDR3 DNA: TGTGCCAGCTCCCCCGGGACAGCCTACGAGCAGTACTTC. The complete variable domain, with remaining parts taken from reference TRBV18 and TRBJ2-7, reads NAGVMQNPRHLVRRRGQEARLRCSPMKGHSHVYWYRQLPEEGLKFMVYLQKENIIDESGMPKERFSAEFPKEGPSILRIQQVVRGDSAAYFCASSPGTAYEQYFGPGTRLTVT.

DNA of the CDR3: TGTGCCAGCAGCTCGCGGGACAGGGGCTACACCGGGGAGCTGTTTTTT. It translates to CASSSRDRGYTGELFF. The chain is built from TRBV5-6 and TRBJ2-2; 10 nucleotides line up with TRBD1. Germline CDR1 reads SGHDT; CDR2 reads YYEEEE. This CDR3 region has 16 residues. V was clipped by 3 bases and J by 3 bases; unmatched bases: 5.

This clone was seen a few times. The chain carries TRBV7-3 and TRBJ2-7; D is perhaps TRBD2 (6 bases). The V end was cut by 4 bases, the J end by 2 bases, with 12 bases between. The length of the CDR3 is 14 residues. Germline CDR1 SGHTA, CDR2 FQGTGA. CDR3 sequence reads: CASSYTRETYEQYF. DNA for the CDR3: TGTGCCAGCAGCTATACCCGGGAGACCTACGAGCAGTACTTC.

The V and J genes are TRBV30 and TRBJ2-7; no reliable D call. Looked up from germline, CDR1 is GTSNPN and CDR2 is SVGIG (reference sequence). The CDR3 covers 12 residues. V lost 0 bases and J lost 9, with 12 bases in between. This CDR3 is CAWSVDSQGQYF. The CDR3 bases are TGTGCCTGGAGTGTTGACTCCCAAGGGCAGTACTTC.

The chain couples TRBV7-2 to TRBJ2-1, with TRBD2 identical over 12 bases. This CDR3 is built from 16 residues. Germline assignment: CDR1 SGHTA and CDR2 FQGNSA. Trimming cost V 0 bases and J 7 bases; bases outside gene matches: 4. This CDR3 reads CASSLAALAGGNEQFF. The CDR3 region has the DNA TGTGCCAGCAGCTTAGCAGCCCTAGCGGGGGGGAATGAGCAGTTCTTC.

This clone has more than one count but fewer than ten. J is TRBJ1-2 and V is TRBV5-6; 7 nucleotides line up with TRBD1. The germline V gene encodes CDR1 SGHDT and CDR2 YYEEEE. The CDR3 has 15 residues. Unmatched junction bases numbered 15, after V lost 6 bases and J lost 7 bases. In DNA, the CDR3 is TGTGCCAGCATCACCGGGACAGCATTTTGGGGTGGCTACACCTTC. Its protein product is CASITGTAFWGGYTF.